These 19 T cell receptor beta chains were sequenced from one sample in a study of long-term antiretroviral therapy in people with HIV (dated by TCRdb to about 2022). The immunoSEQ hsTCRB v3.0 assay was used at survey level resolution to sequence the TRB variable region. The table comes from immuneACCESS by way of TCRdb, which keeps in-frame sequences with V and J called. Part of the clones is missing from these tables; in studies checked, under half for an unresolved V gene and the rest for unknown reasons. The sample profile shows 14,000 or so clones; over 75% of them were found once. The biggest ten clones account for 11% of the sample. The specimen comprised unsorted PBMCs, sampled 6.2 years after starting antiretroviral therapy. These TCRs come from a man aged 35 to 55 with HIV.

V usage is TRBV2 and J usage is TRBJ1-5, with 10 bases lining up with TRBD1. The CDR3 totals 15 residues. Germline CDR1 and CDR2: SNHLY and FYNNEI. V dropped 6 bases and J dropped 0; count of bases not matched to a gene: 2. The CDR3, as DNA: TGTGCCAGCAGCGGACAGGGGGTTAGCAATCAGCCCCAGCATTTT. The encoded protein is CASSGQGVSNQPQHF.

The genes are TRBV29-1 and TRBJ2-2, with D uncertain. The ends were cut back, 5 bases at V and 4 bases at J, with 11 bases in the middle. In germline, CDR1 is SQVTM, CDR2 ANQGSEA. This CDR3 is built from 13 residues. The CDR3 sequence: CSVQRGGTGELFF. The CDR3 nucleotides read TGCAGCGTTCAGCGAGGCGGCACCGGGGAGCTGTTTTTT.

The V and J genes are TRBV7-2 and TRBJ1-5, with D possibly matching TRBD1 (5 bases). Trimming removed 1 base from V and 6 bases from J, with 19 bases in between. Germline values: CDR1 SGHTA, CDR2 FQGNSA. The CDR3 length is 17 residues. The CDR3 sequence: CASSLGSGTSGGQPQHF. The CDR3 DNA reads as TGTGCCAGCAGCTTAGGTTCCGGGACGTCAGGCGGTCAGCCCCAGCATTTT.

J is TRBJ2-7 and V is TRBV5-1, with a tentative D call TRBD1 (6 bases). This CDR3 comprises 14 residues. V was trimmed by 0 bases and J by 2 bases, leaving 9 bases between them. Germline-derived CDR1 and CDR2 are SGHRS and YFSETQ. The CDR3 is CASSLDRVTYEQYF. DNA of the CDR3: TGCGCCAGCAGCTTGGACAGGGTGACCTACGAGCAGTACTTC.

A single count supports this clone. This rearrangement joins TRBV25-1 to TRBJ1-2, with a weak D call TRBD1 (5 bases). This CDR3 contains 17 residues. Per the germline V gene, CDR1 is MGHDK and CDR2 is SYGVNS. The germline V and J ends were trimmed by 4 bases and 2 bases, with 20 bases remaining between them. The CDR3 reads CASSVLHWDVGNYGYTF. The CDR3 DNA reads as TGTGCCAGCAGTGTGCTTCATTGGGACGTCGGCAACTATGGCTACACCTTC.

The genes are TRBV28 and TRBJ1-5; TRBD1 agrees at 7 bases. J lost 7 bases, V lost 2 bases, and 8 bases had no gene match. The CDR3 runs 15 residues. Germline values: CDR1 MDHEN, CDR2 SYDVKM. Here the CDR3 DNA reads TGTGCCAGCAGTTTAGTCGACAGGGTCGACCAGCCCCAGCATTTT. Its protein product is CASSLVDRVDQPQHF.

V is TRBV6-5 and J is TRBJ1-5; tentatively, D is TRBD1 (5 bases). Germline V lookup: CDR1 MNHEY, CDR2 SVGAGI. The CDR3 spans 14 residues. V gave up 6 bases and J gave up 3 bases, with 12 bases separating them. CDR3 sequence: CASRRPGHNQPQHF. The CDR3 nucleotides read TGTGCCAGCAGGAGGCCAGGGCACAATCAGCCCCAGCATTTT.

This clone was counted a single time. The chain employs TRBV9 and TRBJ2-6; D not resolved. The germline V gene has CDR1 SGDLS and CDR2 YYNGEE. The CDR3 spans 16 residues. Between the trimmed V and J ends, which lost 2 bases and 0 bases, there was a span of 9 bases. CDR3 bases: TGTGCCAGCAGCGTCAGCAGTAGCTCTGGGGCCAACGTCCTGACTTTC. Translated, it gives CASSVSSSSGANVLTF.

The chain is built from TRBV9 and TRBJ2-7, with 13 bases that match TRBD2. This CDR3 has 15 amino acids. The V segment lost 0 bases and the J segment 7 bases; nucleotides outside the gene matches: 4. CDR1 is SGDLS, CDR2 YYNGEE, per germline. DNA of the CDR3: TGTGCCAGCAGCGTAGAGGGACTAGCGGGACCGGAGCAGTACTTC. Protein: CASSVEGLAGPEQYF. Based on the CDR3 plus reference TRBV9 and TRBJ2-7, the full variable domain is DSGVTQTPKHLITATGQRVTLRCSPRSGDLSVYWYQQSLDQGLQFLIQYYNGEERAKGNILERFSAQQFPDLHSELNLSSLELGDSALYFCASSVEGLAGPEQYFGPGTRLTVT.

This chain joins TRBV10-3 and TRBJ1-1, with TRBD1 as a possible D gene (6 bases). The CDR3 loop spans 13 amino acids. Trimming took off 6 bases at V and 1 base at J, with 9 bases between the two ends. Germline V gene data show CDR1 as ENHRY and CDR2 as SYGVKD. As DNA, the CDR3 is TGTGCCATCAGGGAACAGGGGAACACTGAAGCTTTCTTT. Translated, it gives CAIREQGNTEAFF.

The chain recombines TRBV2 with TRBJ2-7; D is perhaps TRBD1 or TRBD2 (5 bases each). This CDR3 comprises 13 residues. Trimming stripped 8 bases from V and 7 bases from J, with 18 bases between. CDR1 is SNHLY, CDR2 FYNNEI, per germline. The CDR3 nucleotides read TGTGCCAGCCGTCGGGACGGCCCGCAGGAGCAGTACTTC. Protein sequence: CASRRDGPQEQYF.

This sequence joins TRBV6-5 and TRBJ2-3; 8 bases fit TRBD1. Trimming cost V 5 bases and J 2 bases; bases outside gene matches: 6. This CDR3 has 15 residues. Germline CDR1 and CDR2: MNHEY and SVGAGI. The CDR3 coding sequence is TGTGCCAGCAGTGCGGGACAGGTCTACACAGATACGCAGTATTTT. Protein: CASSAGQVYTDTQYF.

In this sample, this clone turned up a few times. The CDR3 DNA sequence: TGTGCCAGCAGCGTAGAGGGGGTGGCGGGGGAAGAGACCCAGTACTTC. Encoded protein: CASSVEGVAGEETQYF. This chain links TRBV9 with TRBJ2-5; a possible D gene is TRBD2 (7 bases). CDR1 is SGDLS and CDR2 is YYNGEE in the germline V gene. V lost 0 bases and J lost 3, with 15 bases in between. The CDR3 length is 16 residues.

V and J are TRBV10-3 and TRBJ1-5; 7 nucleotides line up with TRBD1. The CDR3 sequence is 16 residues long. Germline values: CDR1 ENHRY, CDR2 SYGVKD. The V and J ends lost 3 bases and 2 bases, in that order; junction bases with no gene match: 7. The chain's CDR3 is CAISDQTGLGNQPQHF. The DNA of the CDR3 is TGTGCCATCAGTGATCAGACAGGGCTTGGCAATCAGCCCCAGCATTTT.

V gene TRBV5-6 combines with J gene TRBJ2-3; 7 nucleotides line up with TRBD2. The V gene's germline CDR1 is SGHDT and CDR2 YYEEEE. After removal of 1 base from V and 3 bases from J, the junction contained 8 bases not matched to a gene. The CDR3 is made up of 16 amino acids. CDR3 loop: CASSLRFSGVTDTQYF. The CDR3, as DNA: TGTGCCAGCAGCTTGAGGTTCAGCGGGGTTACAGATACGCAGTATTTT.

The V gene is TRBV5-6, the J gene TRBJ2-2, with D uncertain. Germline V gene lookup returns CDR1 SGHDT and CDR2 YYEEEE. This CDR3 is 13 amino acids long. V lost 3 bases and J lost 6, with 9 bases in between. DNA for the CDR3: TGTGCCAGCAGCTGGGGTCGGCCCGGGGAGCTGTTTTTT. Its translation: CASSWGRPGELFF.

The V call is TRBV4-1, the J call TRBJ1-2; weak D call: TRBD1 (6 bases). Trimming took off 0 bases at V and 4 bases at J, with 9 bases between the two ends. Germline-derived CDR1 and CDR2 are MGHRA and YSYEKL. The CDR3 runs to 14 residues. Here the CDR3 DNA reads TGCGCCAGCAGCCAAGACAGGGGAGGCTATGGCTACACCTTC. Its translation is CASSQDRGGYGYTF.

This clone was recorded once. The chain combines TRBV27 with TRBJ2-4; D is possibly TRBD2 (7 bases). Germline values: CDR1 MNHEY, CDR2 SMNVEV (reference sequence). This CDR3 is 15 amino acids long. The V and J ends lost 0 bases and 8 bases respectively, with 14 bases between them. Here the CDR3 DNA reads TGTGCCAGCAGTTTATCGGGGGGGCTAAGTTACATTCAGTACTTC. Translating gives CASSLSGGLSYIQYF.

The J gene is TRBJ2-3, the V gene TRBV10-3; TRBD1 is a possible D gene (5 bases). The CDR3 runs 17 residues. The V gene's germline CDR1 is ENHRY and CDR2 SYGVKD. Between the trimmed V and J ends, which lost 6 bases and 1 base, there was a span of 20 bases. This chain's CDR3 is CAIRDEQARNGTDTQYF. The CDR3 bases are TGTGCCATCAGGGATGAACAGGCCCGGAACGGCACAGATACGCAGTATTTT.